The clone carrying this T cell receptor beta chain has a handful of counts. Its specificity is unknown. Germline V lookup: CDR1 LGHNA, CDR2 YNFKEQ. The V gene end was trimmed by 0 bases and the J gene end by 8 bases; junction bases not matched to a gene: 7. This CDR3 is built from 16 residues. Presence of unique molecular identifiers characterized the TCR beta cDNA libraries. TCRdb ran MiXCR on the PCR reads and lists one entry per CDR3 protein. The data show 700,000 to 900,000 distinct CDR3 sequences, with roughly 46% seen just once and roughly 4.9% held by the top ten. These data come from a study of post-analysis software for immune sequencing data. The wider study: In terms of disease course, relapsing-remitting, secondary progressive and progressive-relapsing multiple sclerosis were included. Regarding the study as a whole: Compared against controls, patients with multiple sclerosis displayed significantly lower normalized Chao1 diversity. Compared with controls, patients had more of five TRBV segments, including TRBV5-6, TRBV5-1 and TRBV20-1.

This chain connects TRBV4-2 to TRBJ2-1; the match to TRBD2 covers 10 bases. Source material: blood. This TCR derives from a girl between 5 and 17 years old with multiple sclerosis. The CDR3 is CASSQDPSGSTDEQFF. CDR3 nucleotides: TGTGCCAGCAGCCAAGATCCTAGCGGGAGTACCGATGAGCAGTTCTTC.